This T cell receptor (beta chain) was profiled in a study of blood T cells in healthy people across ages. Study-level results: Getting older went along with TCR beta diversity per million T cells dropping roughly linearly.

A sample-barcoded 5' primer and a J-beta primer mix were used in a second PCR of roughly 7 to 11 cycles. A tag from a template-switch adaptor with 12 random nucleotides marked each cDNA molecule. TCRdb re-analysed the 5' RACE reads in MiXCR, keeping a single row per CDR3 protein. This sample has under 1,000,000 distinct CDR3 sequences; 35% to 50% occur once, and the top ten carry about a sixth. The amount of total RNA extracted per sample was at least 5.5 micrograms. In regard to this clonotype: Its antigen is unidentified.

The CDR3 runs 13 residues. J gave up 7 bases and V 6 bases, and 4 bases lay outside the gene matches. Germline CDR1 DFQATT, CDR2 SNEGSKA (reference sequence). V and J are TRBV20-1 and TRBJ2-1; 12 bases map to TRBD2. The sequence was obtained from a man aged 80 or over in good health. Sequenced input: blood. CDR3 loop: CSAALAGGNEQFF. CDR3 bases: TGCAGTGCAGCGCTAGCGGGGGGGAATGAGCAGTTCTTC.